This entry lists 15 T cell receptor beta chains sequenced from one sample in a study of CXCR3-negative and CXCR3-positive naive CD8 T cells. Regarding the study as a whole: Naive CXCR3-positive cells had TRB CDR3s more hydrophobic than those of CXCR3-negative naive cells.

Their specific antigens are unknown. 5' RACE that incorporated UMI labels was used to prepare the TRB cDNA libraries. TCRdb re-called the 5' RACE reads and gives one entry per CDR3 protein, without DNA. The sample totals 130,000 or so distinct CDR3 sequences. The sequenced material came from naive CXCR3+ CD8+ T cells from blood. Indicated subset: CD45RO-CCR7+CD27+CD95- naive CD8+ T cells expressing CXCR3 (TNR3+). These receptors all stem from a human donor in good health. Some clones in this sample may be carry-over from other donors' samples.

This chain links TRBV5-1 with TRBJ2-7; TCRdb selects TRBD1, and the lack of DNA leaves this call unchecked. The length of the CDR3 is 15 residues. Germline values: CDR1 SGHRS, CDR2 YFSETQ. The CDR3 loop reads CASSYTGTGSYEQYF.

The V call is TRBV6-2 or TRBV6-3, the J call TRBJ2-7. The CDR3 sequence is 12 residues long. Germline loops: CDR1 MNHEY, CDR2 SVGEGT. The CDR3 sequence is CASSYRDYEQYF.

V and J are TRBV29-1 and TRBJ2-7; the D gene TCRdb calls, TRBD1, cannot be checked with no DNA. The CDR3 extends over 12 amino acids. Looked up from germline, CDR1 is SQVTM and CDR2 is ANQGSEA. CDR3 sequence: CSVVAPSYEQYF.

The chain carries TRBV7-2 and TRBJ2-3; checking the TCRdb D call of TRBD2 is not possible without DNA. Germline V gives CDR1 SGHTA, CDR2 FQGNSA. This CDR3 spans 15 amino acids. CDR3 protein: CASSLALGRMDTQYF.

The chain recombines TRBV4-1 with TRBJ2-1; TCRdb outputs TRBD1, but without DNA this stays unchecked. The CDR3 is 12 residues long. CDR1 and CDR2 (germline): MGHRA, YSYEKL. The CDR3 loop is CASSHTGMEQFF.

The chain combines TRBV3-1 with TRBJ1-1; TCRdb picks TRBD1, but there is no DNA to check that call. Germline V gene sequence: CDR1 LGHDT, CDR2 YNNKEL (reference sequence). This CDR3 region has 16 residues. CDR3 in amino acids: CASSPSRFPMNTEAFF. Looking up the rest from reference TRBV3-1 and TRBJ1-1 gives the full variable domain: DTAVSQTPKYLVTQMGNDKSIKCEQNLGHDTMYWYKQDSKKFLKIMFSYNNKELIINETVPNRFSPKSPDKAHLNLHINSLELGDSAVYFCASSPSRFPMNTEAFFGQGTRLTVV.

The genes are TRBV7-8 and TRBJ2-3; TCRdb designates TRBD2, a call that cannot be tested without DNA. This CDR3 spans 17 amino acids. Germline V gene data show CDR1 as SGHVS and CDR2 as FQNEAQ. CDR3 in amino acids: CASSLPFGRGVTDTQYF. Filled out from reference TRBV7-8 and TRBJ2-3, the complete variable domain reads GAGVSQSPRYKVAKRGQDVALRCDPISGHVSLFWYQQALGQGPEFLTYFQNEAQLDKSGLPSDRFFAERPEGSVSTLKIQRTQQEDSAVYLCASSLPFGRGVTDTQYFGPGTRLTVL.

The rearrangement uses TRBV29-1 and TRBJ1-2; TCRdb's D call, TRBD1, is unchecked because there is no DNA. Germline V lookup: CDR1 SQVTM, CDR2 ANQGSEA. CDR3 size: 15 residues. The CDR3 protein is CSVDVKGTGYAGYTF.

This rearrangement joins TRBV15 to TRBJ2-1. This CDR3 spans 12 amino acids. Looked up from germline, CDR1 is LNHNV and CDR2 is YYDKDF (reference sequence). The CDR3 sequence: CATSTNKNEQFF.

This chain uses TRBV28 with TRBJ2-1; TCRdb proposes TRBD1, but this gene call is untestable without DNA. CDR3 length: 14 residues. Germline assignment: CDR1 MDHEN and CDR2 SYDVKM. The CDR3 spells CASCGTGGCLMQFF.

CDR3: CASSYLPDRLNSNQPQHF. V usage is TRBV12-3 or TRBV12-4 and J usage is TRBJ1-5; TCRdb outputs TRBD1, but without DNA this stays unchecked. The CDR3 length is 18 residues.

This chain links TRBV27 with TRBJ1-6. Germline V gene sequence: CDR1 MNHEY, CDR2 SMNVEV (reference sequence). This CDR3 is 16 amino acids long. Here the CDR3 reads CASSLSIGGSNSPLHF.

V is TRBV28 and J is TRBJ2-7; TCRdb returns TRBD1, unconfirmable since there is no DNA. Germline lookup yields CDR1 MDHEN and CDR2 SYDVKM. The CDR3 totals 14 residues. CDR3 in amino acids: CASSITDSSYEQYF.

CDR3 residues: CASSLASRQGSHEQYF. V and J are TRBV13 and TRBJ2-7; TCRdb returns TRBD1, unconfirmable since there is no DNA. The length of the CDR3 is 16 residues. Germline lookup yields CDR1 PRHDT and CDR2 FYEKMQ (reference sequence).

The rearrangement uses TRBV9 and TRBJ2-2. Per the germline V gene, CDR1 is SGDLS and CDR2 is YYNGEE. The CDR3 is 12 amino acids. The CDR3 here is CASSDSGRELFF.